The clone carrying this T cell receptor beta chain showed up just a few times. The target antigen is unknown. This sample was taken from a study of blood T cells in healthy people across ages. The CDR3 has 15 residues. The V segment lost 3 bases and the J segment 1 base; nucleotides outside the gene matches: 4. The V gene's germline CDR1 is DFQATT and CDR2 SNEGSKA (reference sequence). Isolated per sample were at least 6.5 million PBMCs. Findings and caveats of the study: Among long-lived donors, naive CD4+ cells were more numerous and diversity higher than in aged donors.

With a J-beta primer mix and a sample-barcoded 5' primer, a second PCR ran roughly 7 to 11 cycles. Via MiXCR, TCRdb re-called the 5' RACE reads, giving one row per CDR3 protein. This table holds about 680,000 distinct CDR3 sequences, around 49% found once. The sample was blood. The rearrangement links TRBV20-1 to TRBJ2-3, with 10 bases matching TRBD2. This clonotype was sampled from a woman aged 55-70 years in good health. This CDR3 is CSASGGTSGTDTQYF. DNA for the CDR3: TGCAGTGCTAGTGGAGGGACTAGCGGCACAGATACGCAGTATTTT.